Listed here is a single T cell receptor (beta chain). The data were produced by immunoSEQ multiplex PCR, yet TCRdb's version contains in-frame clones alone and is incomplete. The sample yields 110,000 to 150,000 clones, about 90% seen once. The sample originates from a study of blood T cell repertoires in COVID-19. This receptor was obtained from an elderly woman with acute or convalescent COVID-19. The specimen sequenced was peripheral blood.

This chain's CDR3 is CASSYSTPRGASYEQYF. The DNA for the CDR3 is TGTGCCAGCAGTTACTCGACCCCGCGGGGGGCCTCCTACGAGCAGTACTTC. The chain uses TRBV6-2 or TRBV6-3 and TRBJ2-7, with 8 bases identical to TRBD2. This CDR3 contains 17 residues. CDR1 MNHEY and CDR2 SVGEGT come from the germline V gene. J lost 0 bases, V lost 0 bases, and 7 bases had no gene match.